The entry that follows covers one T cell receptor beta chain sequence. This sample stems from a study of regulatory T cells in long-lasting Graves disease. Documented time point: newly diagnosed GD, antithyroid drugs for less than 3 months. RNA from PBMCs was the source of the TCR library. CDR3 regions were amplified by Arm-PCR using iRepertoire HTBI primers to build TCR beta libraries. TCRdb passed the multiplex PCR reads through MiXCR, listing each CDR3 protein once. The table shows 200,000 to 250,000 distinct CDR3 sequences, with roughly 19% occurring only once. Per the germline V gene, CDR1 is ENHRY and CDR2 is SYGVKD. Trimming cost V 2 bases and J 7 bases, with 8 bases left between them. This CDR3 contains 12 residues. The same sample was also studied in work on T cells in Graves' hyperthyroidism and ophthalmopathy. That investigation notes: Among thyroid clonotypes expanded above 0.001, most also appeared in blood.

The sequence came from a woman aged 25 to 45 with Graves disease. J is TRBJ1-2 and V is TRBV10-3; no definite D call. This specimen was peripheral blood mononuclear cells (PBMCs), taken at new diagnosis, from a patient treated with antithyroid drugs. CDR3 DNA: TGTGCCATCAGTGAGGGTAGCGGTGGCTACACCTTC. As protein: CAISEGSGGYTF.